The 21 T cell receptor beta chains below all came from one sample that was sequenced in a study of cytomegalovirus exposure and HLA in healthy donors. It was with 60 Vbeta and 13 Jbeta primers that the PCR ran. Method: immunoSEQ multiplex PCR; TCRdb's copy keeps in-frame clones and lacks some. The table includes some 140,000 clones, 65% to 85% detected once. Sequenced material: PBMCs. These receptors all stem from a woman in her forties in good health and CMV-seropositive.

The V gene is TRBV19, the J gene TRBJ1-5, with TRBD1 matching over 9 bases. The CDR3 has 16 amino acids. Germline CDR1 reads LNHDA; CDR2 reads SQIVND (reference sequence). V lost 4 bases and J lost 4; bases outside the gene matches: 8. CDR3 residues: CASSTDRGIGNQPQHF. The CDR3, as DNA: TGTGCCAGTAGTACGGACAGGGGAATTGGTAATCAGCCCCAGCATTTT.

This chain joins TRBV7-9 and TRBJ2-3; 10 nucleotides match TRBD2. J lost 4 bases, V lost 4 bases, and 8 bases had no gene match. There are 16 residues in the CDR3. The V gene's germline CDR1 is SEHNR and CDR2 FQNEAQ (reference sequence). In DNA, the CDR3 is TGTGCCAGCAGCTCCCTCCGTGGACTAGCGGCAGATACGCAGTATTTT. Its protein is CASSSLRGLAADTQYF.

J is TRBJ2-7 and V is TRBV11-3; tentatively, D is TRBD1 (5 bases). The V end lost 1 base, the J end lost 0 bases, and 7 bases lay between the germline ends. CDR3 size: 14 residues. In germline, CDR1 is SGHNT, CDR2 YENEEA. CDR3 amino acids: CASSLVGASYEQYF. For the CDR3, the DNA is TGTGCCAGCAGCTTAGTAGGGGCCTCCTACGAGCAGTACTTC.

The V and J genes are TRBV12-5 and TRBJ1-1, with D possibly TRBD1 on 6 matching bases. Germline lookup yields CDR1 LGHNT and CDR2 FRNRAP. The CDR3 has 17 residues. Trimming removed 0 bases from V and 8 bases from J, with 22 bases in between. CDR3 region: CASGLVLGTTGRTEAFF. The CDR3 DNA follows: TGTGCTAGTGGTTTGGTACTTGGGACGACAGGACGGACCGAAGCTTTCTTT.

V usage is TRBV30 and J usage is TRBJ2-7; D is possibly TRBD2 (6 bases). The V and J ends lost 0 bases and 4 bases respectively, with 13 bases between them. Germline CDR1 reads GTSNPN; CDR2 reads SVGIG (reference sequence). The CDR3 consists of 14 residues. CDR3 amino acids: CAWSVQPGGYEQYF. DNA for the CDR3: TGTGCCTGGAGTGTCCAACCCGGGGGTTACGAGCAGTACTTC.

J is TRBJ1-5 and V is TRBV5-8; D remains unclear. The CDR3 runs 15 residues. Per germline, CDR1 SGHTS and CDR2 YDEGEE. V lost 2 bases and J 0 bases, leaving 9 bases between the germline ends. CDR3 protein: CASSLLRYSNQPQHF. CDR3 nucleotides: TGTGCCAGCAGCTTACTCCGATATAGCAATCAGCCCCAGCATTTT.

This clone was recorded once. The chain recombines TRBV5-8 with TRBJ2-5, with 11 bases fitting TRBD2. This CDR3 is built from 17 residues. Trimming took 3 bases from V and 2 from J; bases not matched to a gene: 9. Germline CDR1 and CDR2: SGHTS and YDEGEE. CDR3 DNA sequence: TGTGCCAGCAGCTCCGCCTGGACTAGCGGGTTACAAGAGACCCAGTACTTC. It specifies CASSSAWTSGLQETQYF.

The chain employs TRBV4-1 and TRBJ1-2, with D uncertain. The V and J ends lost 0 bases and 5 bases respectively, with 13 bases between them. Germline CDR1 is MGHRA and CDR2 is YSYEKL. There are 15 residues in the CDR3. For the CDR3, the DNA is TGCGCCAGCAGCCAAGAAGGCGGAGGAAGGTATGGCTACACCTTC. This gives the protein CASSQEGGGRYGYTF.

The chain is built from TRBV5-1 and TRBJ1-1, with 8 bases matching TRBD1. J gave up 11 bases and V 4 bases, and 16 bases lay outside the gene matches. Per germline, CDR1 SGHRS and CDR2 YFSETQ. This CDR3 is built from 15 residues. The CDR3 loop is CASSHSGQGLREAFF. DNA for the CDR3: TGCGCCAGCAGCCATTCCGGACAGGGCCTTAGGGAGGCTTTCTTT.

This rearrangement joins TRBV6-5 to TRBJ2-7; D is possibly TRBD1 (7 bases). CDR1 and CDR2 (germline): MNHEY, SVGAGI. V was trimmed by 8 bases and J by 4 bases, leaving 12 bases between them. The CDR3 runs 12 residues. The CDR3 DNA reads as TGTGCCAGCGCGCAGGGGGGATACGAGCAGTACTTC. Encoded protein: CASAQGGYEQYF.

V and J are TRBV7-9 and TRBJ2-7; possible D gene TRBD2, 7 bases. This CDR3 is built from 13 residues. Germline loops: CDR1 SEHNR, CDR2 FQNEAQ (reference sequence). Trimming stripped 7 bases from V and 4 bases from J, with 14 bases between. CDR3 nucleotides: TGTGCCAGCAATCGAGGGGGGGAATACGAGCAGTACTTC. Protein sequence: CASNRGGEYEQYF.

The genes are TRBV6-1 and TRBJ2-4; TRBD2 is a possible D gene (6 bases). CDR1 and CDR2 (germline): MNHNS, SASEGT. The CDR3 is made up of 15 amino acids. Trimming pared 2 bases from V and 6 bases from J, leaving 14 bases between. The CDR3 protein is CASSEMGGVVNIQYF. The CDR3 bases are TGTGCCAGCAGTGAAATGGGAGGAGTCGTAAACATTCAGTACTTC.

The rearrangement joins TRBV5-1 to TRBJ2-7; TRBD2 agrees at 16 bases. There are 19 residues in the CDR3. Germline V gene lookup returns CDR1 SGHRS and CDR2 YFSETQ. The J segment lost 5 bases and the V segment lost 4 bases, leaving 15 bases of the junction unmatched. In DNA, the CDR3 is TGCGCCAGCAGCACGCAAACCCCGGGACTAGCGGGAGGGCCCAACGAGCAGTACTTC. Protein: CASSTQTPGLAGGPNEQYF.

The chain employs TRBV19 and TRBJ2-5, with D tentatively TRBD2 (6 bases). Germline CDR1 LNHDA, CDR2 SQIVND (reference sequence). The CDR3 has 15 amino acids. The ends were cut back, 7 bases at V and 5 bases at J, with 20 bases in the middle. The CDR3 here is CASKAGGTSLETQYF. The CDR3 nucleotides are TGTGCCAGTAAAGCGGGTGGGACCAGTTTGGAGACCCAGTACTTC.

This chain links TRBV7-8 with TRBJ2-6; D gene unclear. V lost 5 bases and J 0 bases, leaving 8 bases between the germline ends. The CDR3 runs 15 residues. Looked up from germline, CDR1 is SGHVS and CDR2 is FQNEAQ. The CDR3, as DNA: TGTGCCAGCAGCCCCGGCGGCTCTGGGGCCAACGTCCTGACTTTC. Translation gives CASSPGGSGANVLTF.

Here the CDR3 DNA reads TGCAGCGTTGAAACTAGCGAGTCCTACGAGCAGTACTTC. Translating gives CSVETSESYEQYF. The rearrangement uses TRBV29-1 and TRBJ2-7, with TRBD2 matching 7 bases. The CDR3 consists of 13 residues. The germline V gene has CDR1 SQVTM and CDR2 ANQGSEA. Germline trimming cut 2 bases from V and 1 base from J; bases unmatched to any gene: 2.

This clone was counted only a few times. This chain connects TRBV27 to TRBJ2-1; TRBD2 aligns across 11 bases. The junction had 10 bases not matched to a gene; V was cut back by 5 bases and J by 4 bases. This CDR3 has 17 residues. Germline V gene data show CDR1 as MNHEY and CDR2 as SMNVEV (reference sequence). This CDR3 reads CASSPGLAEGLYNEQFF. DNA for the CDR3: TGTGCCAGCAGTCCGGGACTAGCGGAGGGACTTTACAATGAGCAGTTCTTC.

The chain couples TRBV28 to TRBJ1-2; tentative D call: TRBD1 (6 bases). This CDR3 spans 15 amino acids. Germline loops: CDR1 MDHEN, CDR2 SYDVKM. Trimming removed 6 bases from V and 8 bases from J, with 22 bases in between. The CDR3 nucleotides read TGTGCCAGCAGGATACCAAACAGGGATGGGCAAGGCTACACCTTC. This encodes CASRIPNRDGQGYTF.

This chain links TRBV7-2 with TRBJ2-3; 10 nucleotides match TRBD2. Germline CDR1 reads SGHTA; CDR2 reads FQGNSA. J gave up 4 bases and V 5 bases, and 6 bases lay outside the gene matches. The CDR3 contains 15 residues. The CDR3 sequence is CASSLQLAGADTQYF. DNA of the CDR3: TGTGCCAGCAGCCTTCAGCTAGCGGGAGCAGATACGCAGTATTTT.

This chain links TRBV6-1 with TRBJ2-1; D is uncertain. The CDR3 runs to 15 residues. The germline V and J ends were trimmed by 10 bases and 1 base, with 17 bases remaining between them. Germline V gives CDR1 MNHNS, CDR2 SASEGT. Written as DNA, the CDR3 is TGTGCCACCTGTCATGTCGACTCTTCCTACAATGAGCAGTTCTTC. It is translated as CATCHVDSSYNEQFF.

The CDR3 reads CASSIQGHTNEKLFF. Here the CDR3 DNA reads TGTGCCAGTAGTATACAGGGTCACACTAATGAAAAACTGTTTTTT. This chain joins TRBV19 and TRBJ1-4, with D maybe TRBD1 (5 bases). The CDR3 loop spans 15 amino acids. CDR1 LNHDA and CDR2 SQIVND come from the germline V gene (reference sequence). Trimming cost V 2 bases and J 2 bases, with 9 bases left between them. The whole variable domain, remainder taken from reference TRBV19 and TRBJ1-4, is DGGITQSPKYLFRKEGQNVTLSCEQNLNHDAMYWYRQDPGQGLRLIYYSQIVNDFQKGDIAEGYSVSREKKESFPLTVTSAQKNPTAFYLCASSIQGHTNEKLFFGSGTQLSVL.